This T cell receptor (delta chain) appears in the sequencing data of a study of gamma-delta T cells after stem cell transplantation. CDR1 is TSWWSYY, CDR2 QGS, per germline. Losses at the gene ends were 2 bases for V and 0 bases for J; bases not matched to a gene: 10. The CDR3 is 18 amino acids. TCRdb redid clone calling on the RT-PCR reads using CATT. Here the sample spans 10,000 to 13,000 delta-chain clones, about two fifths being singletons. Sequenced sample: gamma-delta T cells. The rearrangement links TRDV1 to TRDJ1; 9 bases are a match to TRDD3. This sequence originates from a human donor. It is not recorded whose cells these are; they may come from a transplant donor. The CDR3 reads CALGERGYGDTYTDKLIF. CDR3 nucleotides: TGTGCTCTTGGGGAAAGGGGATACGGGGACACTTACACCGATAAACTCATCTTT.